This record looks at one T cell receptor beta chain sequence and its context. Its antigen is not identified. Here immunoSEQ multiplex PCR was the method, and the copy in TCRdb shows in-frame clones only, minus some. The table includes about 12,000 clones, roughly 87% detected once. Over chemoradiotherapy, repertoires were sampled more than once. The data originate from a study of chemoradiotherapy in HPV16-positive cancers. Study-level findings and limits: Candidate HPV-specific clones and E7-related TCR motifs grew in tumor during treatment.

Trimming took off 7 bases at V and 0 bases at J, with 15 bases between the two ends. The CDR3 runs 16 residues. Germline CDR1 and CDR2: SGHTA and FQGNSA. The sample in question was blood, obtained from a patient who underwent chemoradiotherapy. This chain connects TRBV7-2 to TRBJ2-2, with D possibly TRBD1 on 6 matching bases. This sequence originates from a human donor with HPV-associated anogenital cancer. CDR3 amino acids: CASTLRTAPNTGELFF. In DNA, the CDR3 is TGTGCCAGCACCCTTAGGACAGCCCCGAACACCGGGGAGCTGTTTTTT.